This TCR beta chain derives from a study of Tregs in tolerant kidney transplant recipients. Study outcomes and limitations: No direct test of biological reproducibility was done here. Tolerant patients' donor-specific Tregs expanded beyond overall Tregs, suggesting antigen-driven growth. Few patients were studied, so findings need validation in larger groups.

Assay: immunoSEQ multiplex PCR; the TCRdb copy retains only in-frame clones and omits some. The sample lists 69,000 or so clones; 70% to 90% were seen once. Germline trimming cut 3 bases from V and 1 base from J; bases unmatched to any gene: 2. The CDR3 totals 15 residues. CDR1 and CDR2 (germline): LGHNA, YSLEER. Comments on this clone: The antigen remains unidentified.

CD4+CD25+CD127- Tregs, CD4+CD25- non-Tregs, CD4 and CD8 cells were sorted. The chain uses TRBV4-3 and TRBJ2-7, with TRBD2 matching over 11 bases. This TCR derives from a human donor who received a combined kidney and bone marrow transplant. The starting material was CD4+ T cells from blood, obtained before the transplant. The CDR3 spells CASSHRLAGSYEQYF. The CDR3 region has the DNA TGCGCCAGCAGCCACAGACTAGCGGGGTCCTACGAGCAGTACTTC.